This T cell receptor (beta chain) was profiled in a study of T cells in Graves' hyperthyroidism and ophthalmopathy. Study-level findings and limits: Also found in blood were most expanded thyroid clonotypes above 0.001. Ophthalmopathy got predicted by the model a median approximately 6 months before its onset.

Clinical symptoms, serum thyroxine, TRAb, thyroid ultrasound and orbital computed tomography informed diagnoses. RNA transcripts provided the source from which TCR beta CDR3 regions were amplified. Researchers ran a first-round RT-PCR on the TCR CDR3 using the HTBI primer set. In TCRdb, the multiplex PCR reads were re-called with MiXCR into one record per CDR3 protein. The sample records over 500,000 distinct CDR3 sequences, approximately 49% being singletons. Per the germline V gene, CDR1 is SGHTA and CDR2 is FQGNSA. The CDR3 runs 13 residues. V lost 2 bases, J lost 8 bases, and 9 bases lay in between. This clonotype was seen repeatedly, ten times or more. Its target is unknown.

The sample taken for sequencing was peripheral blood or thyroid tissue (not recorded which). This TCR was sampled from an adult woman with Graves' disease, either hyperthyroidism or ophthalmopathy (not recorded which). The chain uses TRBV7-2 and TRBJ2-2; D remains ambiguous. The DNA of the CDR3 is TGTGCCAGCAGCTTAAGCAGCGTGGGGGAGCTGTTTTTT. Translating it yields CASSLSSVGELFF.